The 6 T cell receptor beta chains below all came from one sample that was sequenced in a study of blood T cell repertoires in COVID-19. Method: immunoSEQ multiplex PCR; TCRdb's copy keeps in-frame clones and lacks some. The table has some 270,000 clones, approximately 83% seen once. Material: peripheral blood. The receptor set was obtained from a woman in her seventies with acute or convalescent COVID-19.

The V gene is TRBV2, the J gene TRBJ1-1; 8 nucleotides line up with TRBD1. The germline gives CDR1 SNHLY, CDR2 FYNNEI. The CDR3 covers 14 residues. The V gene end was trimmed by 7 bases and the J gene end by 2 bases; junction bases not matched to a gene: 6. The CDR3: CASTDRGLNTEAFF. The CDR3 DNA follows: TGTGCCAGCACCGACAGGGGCCTTAACACTGAAGCTTTCTTT. Full variable domain (outside the CDR3, taken from reference TRBV2 and TRBJ1-1): EPEVTQTPSHQVTQMGQEVILRCVPISNHLYFYWYRQILGQKVEFLVSFYNNEISEKSEIFDDQFSVERPDGSNFTLKIRSTKLEDSAMYFCASTDRGLNTEAFFGQGTRLTVV.

The V call is TRBV9, the J call TRBJ1-6; possibly TRBD1 for D (6 bases). V lost 4 bases, J lost 9 bases, and 14 bases lay in between. The CDR3 is 14 amino acids. Looked up from germline, CDR1 is SGDLS and CDR2 is YYNGEE. CDR3 sequence (DNA): TGTGCCAGCAGCCCAGGACAGAGTCTTTCACCCCTCCACTTT. It encodes CASSPGQSLSPLHF.

The chain links TRBV9 to TRBJ1-2; D possibly corresponds to TRBD1 (6 bases). CDR1 is SGDLS, CDR2 YYNGEE, per germline. Between the trimmed V and J ends, which lost 3 bases and 8 bases, there was a span of 14 bases. The CDR3 totals 13 residues. This CDR3 is CASSGITGKGYTF. DNA for the CDR3: TGTGCCAGCAGCGGAATAACAGGGAAAGGCTACACCTTC.

J is TRBJ2-2 and V is TRBV5-1; 11 bases line up with TRBD2. J lost 4 bases, V lost 3 bases, and 5 bases had no gene match. The germline V gene encodes CDR1 SGHRS and CDR2 YFSETQ. The CDR3 length is 16 residues. CDR3 region: CASSSLAGGPTGELFF. The CDR3 DNA is TGCGCCAGCAGCTCGCTAGCGGGGGGCCCCACCGGGGAGCTGTTTTTT.

V is TRBV13 and J is TRBJ2-7; TRBD1 agrees at 8 bases. V lost 1 base, J lost 6 bases, and 11 bases stayed unmatched. Germline loops: CDR1 PRHDT, CDR2 FYEKMQ (reference sequence). The CDR3 spans 16 residues. The CDR3 nucleotides read TGTGCCAGCAGCTTAGCAGGACAGGGCTCGATAGGCGAGCAGTACTTC. Translated: CASSLAGQGSIGEQYF.

The chain has TRBV7-9 and TRBJ1-4, with 10 bases matching TRBD1. Trimming at V came to 5 bases and at J to 6 bases, leaving 3 bases not matched to a gene. Germline V lookup: CDR1 SEHNR, CDR2 FQNEAQ (reference sequence). The CDR3 is 14 amino acids. In DNA, the CDR3 is TGTGCCAGCAGCACCGGGACAGGGGATGAAAAACTGTTTTTT. It codes for CASSTGTGDEKLFF.